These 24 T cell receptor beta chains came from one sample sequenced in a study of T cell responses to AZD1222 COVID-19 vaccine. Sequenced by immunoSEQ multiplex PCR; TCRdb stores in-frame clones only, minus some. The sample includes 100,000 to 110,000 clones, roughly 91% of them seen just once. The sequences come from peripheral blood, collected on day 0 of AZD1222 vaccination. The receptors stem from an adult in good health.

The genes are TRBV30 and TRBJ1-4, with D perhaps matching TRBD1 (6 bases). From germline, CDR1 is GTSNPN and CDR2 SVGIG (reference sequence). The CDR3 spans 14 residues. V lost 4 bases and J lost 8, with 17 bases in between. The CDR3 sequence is CAWNLQGVGEKLFF. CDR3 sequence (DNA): TGTGCCTGGAATTTACAGGGCGTTGGCGAAAAACTGTTTTTT.

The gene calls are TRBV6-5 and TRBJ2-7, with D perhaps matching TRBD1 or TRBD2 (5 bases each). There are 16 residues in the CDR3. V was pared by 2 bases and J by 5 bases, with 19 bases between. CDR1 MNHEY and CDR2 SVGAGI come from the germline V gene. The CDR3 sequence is CASSYNTYRGPHEQYF. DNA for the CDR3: TGTGCCAGCAGTTACAATACTTATAGGGGACCCCACGAGCAGTACTTC.

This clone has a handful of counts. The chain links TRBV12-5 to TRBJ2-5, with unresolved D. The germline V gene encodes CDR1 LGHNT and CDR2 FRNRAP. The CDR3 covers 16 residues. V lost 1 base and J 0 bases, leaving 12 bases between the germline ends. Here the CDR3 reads CASGLAGNGYQETQYF. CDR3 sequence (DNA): TGTGCTAGTGGTTTGGCCGGTAACGGGTACCAAGAGACCCAGTACTTC.

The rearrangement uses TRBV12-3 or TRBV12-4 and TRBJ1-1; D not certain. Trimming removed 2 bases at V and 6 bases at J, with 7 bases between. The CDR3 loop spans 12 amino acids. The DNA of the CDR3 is TGTGCCAGCAGTTTACAGGCTGCTGAAGCTTTCTTT. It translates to CASSLQAAEAFF.

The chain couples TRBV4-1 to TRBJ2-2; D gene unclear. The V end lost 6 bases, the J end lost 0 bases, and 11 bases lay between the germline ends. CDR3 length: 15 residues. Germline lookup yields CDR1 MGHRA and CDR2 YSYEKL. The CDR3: CASRLTVANTGELFF. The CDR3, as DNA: TGCGCCAGCAGATTAACAGTGGCGAACACCGGGGAGCTGTTTTTT.

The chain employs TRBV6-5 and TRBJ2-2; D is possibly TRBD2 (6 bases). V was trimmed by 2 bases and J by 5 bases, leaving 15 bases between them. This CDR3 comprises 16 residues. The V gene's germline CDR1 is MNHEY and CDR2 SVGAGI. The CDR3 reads CASSYTRDFRTGELFF. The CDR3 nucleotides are TGTGCCAGCAGTTACACTCGGGACTTTCGAACCGGGGAGCTGTTTTTT.

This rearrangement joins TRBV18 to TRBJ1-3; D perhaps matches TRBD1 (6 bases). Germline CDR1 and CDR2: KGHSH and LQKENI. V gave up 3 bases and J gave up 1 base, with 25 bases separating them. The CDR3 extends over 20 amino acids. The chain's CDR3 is CASSPRIQGQFTNSGNTIYF. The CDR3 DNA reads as TGTGCCAGCTCACCTAGAATACAGGGTCAATTTACGAATTCTGGAAACACCATATATTTT.

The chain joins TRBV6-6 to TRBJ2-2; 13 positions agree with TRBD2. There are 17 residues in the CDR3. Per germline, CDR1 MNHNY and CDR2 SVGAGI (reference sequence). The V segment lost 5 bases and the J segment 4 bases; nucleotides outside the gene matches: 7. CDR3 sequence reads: CASSPRLAGGPTGELFF. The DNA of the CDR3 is TGTGCCAGCAGTCCTCGACTAGCGGGAGGCCCCACCGGGGAGCTGTTTTTT.

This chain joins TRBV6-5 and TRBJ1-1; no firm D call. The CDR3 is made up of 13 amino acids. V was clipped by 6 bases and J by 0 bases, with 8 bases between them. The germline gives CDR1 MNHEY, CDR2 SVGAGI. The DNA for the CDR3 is TGTGCCAGCAGGGCAAGTATGAACACTGAAGCTTTCTTT. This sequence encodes CASRASMNTEAFF.

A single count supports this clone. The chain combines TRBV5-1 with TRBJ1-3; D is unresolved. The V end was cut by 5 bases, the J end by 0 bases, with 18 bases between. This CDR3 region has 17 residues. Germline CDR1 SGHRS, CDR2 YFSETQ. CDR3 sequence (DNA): TGCGCCAGCAGTGAAATGGTCGGACCCTTCTCTGGAAACACCATATATTTT. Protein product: CASSEMVGPFSGNTIYF. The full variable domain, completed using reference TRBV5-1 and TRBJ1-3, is KAGVTQTPRYLIKTRGQQVTLSCSPISGHRSVSWYQQTPGQGLQFLFEYFSETQRNKGNFPGRFSGRQFSNSRSEMNVSTLELGDSALYLCASSEMVGPFSGNTIYFGEGSWLTVV.

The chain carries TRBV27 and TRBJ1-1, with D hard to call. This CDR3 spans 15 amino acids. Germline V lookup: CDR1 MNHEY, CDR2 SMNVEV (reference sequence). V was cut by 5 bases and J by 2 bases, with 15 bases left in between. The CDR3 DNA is TGTGCCAGCAGTCCCCGGTTGCGAGGTAACACTGAAGCTTTCTTT. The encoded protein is CASSPRLRGNTEAFF.

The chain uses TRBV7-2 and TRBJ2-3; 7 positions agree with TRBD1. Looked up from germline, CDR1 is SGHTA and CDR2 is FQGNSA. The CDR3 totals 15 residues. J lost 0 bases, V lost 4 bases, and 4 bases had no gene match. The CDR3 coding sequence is TGTGCCAGCAGCTCGAACAGGGGCAGCACAGATACGCAGTATTTT. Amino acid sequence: CASSSNRGSTDTQYF.

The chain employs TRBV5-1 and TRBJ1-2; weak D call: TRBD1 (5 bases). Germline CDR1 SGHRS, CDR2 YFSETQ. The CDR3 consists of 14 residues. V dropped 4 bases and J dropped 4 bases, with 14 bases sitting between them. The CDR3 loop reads CASSTATEGYGYTF. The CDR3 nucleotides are TGCGCCAGCAGCACCGCGACAGAGGGCTATGGCTACACCTTC.

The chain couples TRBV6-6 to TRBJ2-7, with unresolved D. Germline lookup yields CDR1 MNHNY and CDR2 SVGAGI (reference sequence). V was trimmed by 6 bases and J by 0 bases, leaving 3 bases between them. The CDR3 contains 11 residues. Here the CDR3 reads CASSHSYEQYF. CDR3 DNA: TGTGCCAGCAGCCACTCCTACGAGCAGTACTTC.

In DNA, the CDR3 is TGTGCCAGCAGATTAGGACTAGCCTCGGAAGAGACCCAGTACTTC. Its translation: CASRLGLASEETQYF. The J gene is TRBJ2-5, the V gene TRBV5-4; 8 bases line up with TRBD2. The length of the CDR3 is 15 residues. Germline CDR1 is SGHNT and CDR2 is YYREEE (reference sequence). The J segment lost 3 bases and the V segment lost 5 bases, leaving 9 bases of the junction unmatched.

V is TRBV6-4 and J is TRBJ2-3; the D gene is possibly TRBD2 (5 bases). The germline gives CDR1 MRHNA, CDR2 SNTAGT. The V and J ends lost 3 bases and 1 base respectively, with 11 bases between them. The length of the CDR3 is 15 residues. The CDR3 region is CASSEGGHGTDTQYF. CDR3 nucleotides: TGTGCCAGCAGTGAGGGCGGGCATGGCACAGATACGCAGTATTTT.

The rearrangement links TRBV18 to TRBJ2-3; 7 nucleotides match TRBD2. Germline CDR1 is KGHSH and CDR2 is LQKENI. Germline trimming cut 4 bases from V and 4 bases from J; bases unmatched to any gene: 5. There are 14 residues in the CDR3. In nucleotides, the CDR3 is TGTGCCAGCTCACTAGGACTAGAGCCAGATACGCAGTATTTT. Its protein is CASSLGLEPDTQYF.

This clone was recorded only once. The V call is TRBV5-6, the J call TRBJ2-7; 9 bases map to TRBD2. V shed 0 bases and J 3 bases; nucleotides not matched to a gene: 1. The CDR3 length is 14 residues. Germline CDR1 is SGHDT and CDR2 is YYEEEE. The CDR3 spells CASSLGLADYEQYF. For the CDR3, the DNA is TGTGCCAGCAGCTTGGGACTAGCGGACTACGAGCAGTACTTC. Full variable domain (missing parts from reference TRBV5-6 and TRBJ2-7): DAGVTQSPTHLIKTRGQQVTLRCSPKSGHDTVSWYQQALGQGPQFIFQYYEEEERQRGNFPDRFSGHQFPNYSSELNVNALLLGDSALYLCASSLGLADYEQYFGPGTRLTVT.

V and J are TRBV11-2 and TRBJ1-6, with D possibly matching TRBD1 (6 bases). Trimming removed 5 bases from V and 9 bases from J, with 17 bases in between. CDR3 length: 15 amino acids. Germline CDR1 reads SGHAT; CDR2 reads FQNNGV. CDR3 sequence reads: CASSPRGGRVSPLHF. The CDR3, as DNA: TGTGCCAGCAGCCCCCGGGGGGGGCGCGTTTCACCCCTCCACTTT.

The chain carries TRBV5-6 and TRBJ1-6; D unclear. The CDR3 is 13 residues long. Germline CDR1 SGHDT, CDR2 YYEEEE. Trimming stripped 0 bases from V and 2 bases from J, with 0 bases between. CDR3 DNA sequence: TGTGCCAGCAGCTTGGCCTATAATTCACCCCTCCACTTT. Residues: CASSLAYNSPLHF. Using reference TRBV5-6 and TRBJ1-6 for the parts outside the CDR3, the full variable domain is DAGVTQSPTHLIKTRGQQVTLRCSPKSGHDTVSWYQQALGQGPQFIFQYYEEEERQRGNFPDRFSGHQFPNYSSELNVNALLLGDSALYLCASSLAYNSPLHFGNGTRLTVT.

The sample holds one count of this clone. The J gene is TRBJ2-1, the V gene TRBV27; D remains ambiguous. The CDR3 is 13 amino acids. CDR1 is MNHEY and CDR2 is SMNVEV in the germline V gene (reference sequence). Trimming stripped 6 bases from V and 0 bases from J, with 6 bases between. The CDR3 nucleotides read TGTGCCAGCAGGGGAAGCTCCTACAATGAGCAGTTCTTC. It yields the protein CASRGSSYNEQFF.

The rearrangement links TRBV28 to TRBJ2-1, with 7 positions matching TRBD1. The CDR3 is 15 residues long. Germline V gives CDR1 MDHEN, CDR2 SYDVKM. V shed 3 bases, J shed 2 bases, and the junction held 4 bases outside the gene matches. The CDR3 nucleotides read TGTGCCAGCAGTTTCACAGGGGCCACCTACAATGAGCAGTTCTTC. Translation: CASSFTGATYNEQFF.

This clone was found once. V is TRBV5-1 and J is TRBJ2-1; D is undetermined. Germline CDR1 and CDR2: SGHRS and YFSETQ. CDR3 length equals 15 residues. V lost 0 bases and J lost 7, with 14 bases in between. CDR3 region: CASSLGRGEVNEQFF. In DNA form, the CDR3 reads TGCGCCAGCAGCTTGGGTCGCGGTGAGGTAAATGAGCAGTTCTTC. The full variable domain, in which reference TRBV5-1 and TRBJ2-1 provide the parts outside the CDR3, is KAGVTQTPRYLIKTRGQQVTLSCSPISGHRSVSWYQQTPGQGLQFLFEYFSETQRNKGNFPGRFSGRQFSNSRSEMNVSTLELGDSALYLCASSLGRGEVNEQFFGPGTRLTVL.

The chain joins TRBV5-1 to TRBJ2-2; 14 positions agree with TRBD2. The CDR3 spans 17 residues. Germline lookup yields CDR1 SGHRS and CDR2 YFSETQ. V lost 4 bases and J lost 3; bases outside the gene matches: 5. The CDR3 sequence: CASSSGTSGSYTGELFF. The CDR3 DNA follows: TGCGCCAGCAGCAGCGGGACTAGCGGGAGTTACACCGGGGAGCTGTTTTTT. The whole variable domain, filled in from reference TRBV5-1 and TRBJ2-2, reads KAGVTQTPRYLIKTRGQQVTLSCSPISGHRSVSWYQQTPGQGLQFLFEYFSETQRNKGNFPGRFSGRQFSNSRSEMNVSTLELGDSALYLCASSSGTSGSYTGELFFGEGSRLTVL.